A selection of T cell receptor beta chains follows, all from one sample in a study of T-cell reconstitution after alpha-beta-depleted transplantation in children. TCRdb called the PCR reads again in MiXCR, with one record for every CDR3 protein. Of some 240,000 distinct CDR3 sequences in the sample, 9.7% were seen once. Sample: PBMCs from the stem cell graft donor, taken from the stem cell graft. These receptors originate from a human donor who donated a stem cell graft to a child with SCID. CDR3s include the opening cysteine and the closing phenylalanine or tryptophan. The D gene is left open where the match is weak. The size entry is marked missing in some rows and otherwise reads once, few, many or a size class.

j_gene	v_gene	abundance	d_gene	CDR3aa	CDR3nt
TRBJ1-1	TRBV24-1	.	.	CATSALIWQGGTEAFF	TGTGCCACCAGTGCCCTAATTTGGCAGGGTGGGACTGAAGCTTTCTTC
TRBJ1-2	TRBV7-2	few	.	CASSFGLRTGGIDGYTF	TGTGCCAGCAGCTTTGGTTTGAGAACAGGCGGAATCGATGGCTACACCTTC
TRBJ2-7	TRBV4-1	many	TRBD1	CASSRTGTDSYEQYF	TGCGCCAGCAGTAGAACCGGGACAGACTCCTACGAGCAGTACTTC
TRBJ2-1	TRBV20-1	many	.	CSARDSLGGEQFF	TGCAGTGCTAGAGATAGCCTAGGGGGTGAGCAGTTCTTC
TRBJ2-7	TRBV6-2/TRBV6-3	many	TRBD1	CASTRIPGQGSYEQYF	TGTGCCAGCACCAGAATCCCGGGACAGGGTTCCTACGAGCAGTACTTC
TRBJ1-3	TRBV12-3/TRBV12-4	many	.	CASSLVEGLSGNTIYF	TGTGCCAGCAGTTTAGTGGAGGGCCTCTCTGGAAACACCATATATTTT
TRBJ2-2	TRBV5-1	.	.	CASSLVLGANTGELFF	TGCGCCAGCAGCTTGGTGTTAGGGGCGAATACCGGGGAGCTGTTTTTT
TRBJ1-4	TRBV10-3	.	TRBD1	CAISSSTGGGEKLFF	TGTGCCATCAGTAGCTCGACAGGGGGCGGTGAAAAACTGTTTTTT
TRBJ2-1	TRBV5-4	.	.	CASSLPGAYNEQFF	TGTGCCAGCAGCTTGCCGGGGGCCTACAATGAGCAGTTCTTC
TRBJ2-2	TRBV18	.	.	CASSPQTVNTGELFF	TGTGCCAGCTCACCACAGACAGTAAACACCGGGGAGCTGTTTTTT
TRBJ2-7	TRBV12-3/TRBV12-4	many	.	CASTQDPLGYEQYF	TGTGCCAGCACCCAAGATCCCCTAGGGTACGAGCAGTACTTC
TRBJ1-1	TRBV20-1	.	.	CSARPGAMNTEAFF	TGCAGTGCTAGACCCGGGGCCATGAACACTGAAGCTTTCTTT
TRBJ1-2	TRBV4-1	many	TRBD1	CASSRRQGSGYGYTF	TGCGCCAGCAGCCGAAGACAGGGTTCCGGCTATGGCTACACCTTC
TRBJ2-6	TRBV4-2	many	.	CASSQEQVSGANVLTF	TGTGCCAGCAGCCAAGAACAAGTCTCTGGGGCCAACGTCCTGACTTTC
TRBJ2-7	TRBV13	.	.	CASSAGTHYEQYF	TGTGCCAGCAGCGCCGGGACCCACTACGAGCAGTACTTC
TRBJ2-7	TRBV7-7	many	TRBD2	CASSLTSGGDYEQYF	TGTGCCAGCAGCTTGACTAGCGGGGGGGACTACGAGCAGTACTTC